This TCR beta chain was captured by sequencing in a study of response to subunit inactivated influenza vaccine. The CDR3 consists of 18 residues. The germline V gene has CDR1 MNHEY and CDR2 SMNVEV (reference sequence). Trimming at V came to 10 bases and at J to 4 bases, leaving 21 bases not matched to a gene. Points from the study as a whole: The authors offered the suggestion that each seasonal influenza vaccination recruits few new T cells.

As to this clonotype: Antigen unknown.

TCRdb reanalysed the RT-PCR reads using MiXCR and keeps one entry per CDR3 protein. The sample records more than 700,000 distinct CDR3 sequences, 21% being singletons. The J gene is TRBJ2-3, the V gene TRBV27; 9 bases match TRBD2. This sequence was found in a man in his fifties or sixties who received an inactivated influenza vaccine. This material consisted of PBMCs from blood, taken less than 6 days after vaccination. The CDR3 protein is CATYSPAGGGNRADTQYF. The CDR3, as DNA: TGTGCCACCTATTCCCCAGCGGGAGGCGGGAATAGGGCAGATACGCAGTATTTT.